This passage covers 6 T cell receptor beta chains from one sample sequenced in a study of blood T cell repertoires in COVID-19 (dated by TCRdb to the early 2020s). Receptor amplification or capture employed the immunoSEQ multiplex PCR assay. In TCRdb, the immuneACCESS table is reduced to in-frame sequences with V and J assigned. These tables do not hold every clone; where another copy was compared, an unresolved V gene accounts for under half, and the others remain unexplained. The sample table records approximately 250,000 clones; 86% of these occur just once. The ten largest account for almost 2% of the sample. Material for sequencing was peripheral blood. Receptors originate from a man younger than 40 with active or convalescent COVID-19.

The chain has TRBV4-2 and TRBJ1-2, with 7 nucleotides matching TRBD1. CDR1 is LGHNA, CDR2 YNFKEQ, per germline. J was trimmed by 1 base and V by 4 bases; bases with no gene match: 9. The length of the CDR3 is 16 residues. CDR3 loop: CASSPTRQGDNYGYTF. The CDR3 DNA reads TGTGCCAGCAGCCCTACCAGACAGGGCGATAACTATGGCTACACCTTC.

The V gene is TRBV2, the J gene TRBJ1-5, with D perhaps TRBD1 (5 bases). This CDR3 is built from 14 residues. Germline V gives CDR1 SNHLY, CDR2 FYNNEI. Deletions cut 2 bases from V and 5 bases from J, with 10 bases between. CDR3 amino acids: CASSEQGVYQPQHF. The DNA for the CDR3 is TGTGCCAGCAGTGAACAGGGTGTATATCAGCCCCAGCATTTT. The full variable domain, its missing parts supplied by reference TRBV2 and TRBJ1-5, is EPEVTQTPSHQVTQMGQEVILRCVPISNHLYFYWYRQILGQKVEFLVSFYNNEISEKSEIFDDQFSVERPDGSNFTLKIRSTKLEDSAMYFCASSEQGVYQPQHFGDGTRLSIL.

The table lists this clone with a few counts. This chain links TRBV5-1 with TRBJ1-2, with a weak D call TRBD1 (6 bases). The CDR3 covers 14 residues. Trimming took off 4 bases at V and 5 bases at J, with 15 bases between the two ends. Germline-derived CDR1 and CDR2 are SGHRS and YFSETQ. DNA for the CDR3: TGCGCCAGCAGCCTGGACGGACAGCCTTATGGCTACACCTTC. It is translated as CASSLDGQPYGYTF.

In DNA, the CDR3 is TGTGCCAGCAGTGAAGGGCTAGCGGGGAACACAGATACGCAGTATTTT. It encodes CASSEGLAGNTDTQYF. The rearrangement links TRBV2 to TRBJ2-3; 9 bases fit TRBD2. Germline CDR1 reads SNHLY; CDR2 reads FYNNEI. The V segment lost 1 base and the J segment 2 bases; nucleotides outside the gene matches: 4. The CDR3 contains 16 residues.

This clone was counted between two and nine times. The chain uses TRBV5-6 and TRBJ2-7; D perhaps matches TRBD2 (5 bases). The CDR3 consists of 13 residues. Germline CDR1 is SGHDT and CDR2 is YYEEEE. V lost 0 bases, J lost 3 bases, and 7 bases lay in between. CDR3 DNA sequence: TGTGCCAGCAGCTTGGACGGGGACTACGAGCAGTACTTC. Amino acids: CASSLDGDYEQYF.

Details on this clone: The identical CDR3 is also encoded by other nucleotide sequences in the sample. The chain has TRBV18 and TRBJ1-2; TRBD1 matches at 8 bases. The germline gives CDR1 KGHSH, CDR2 LQKENI. The CDR3 has 14 amino acids. Germline trimming cut 3 bases from V and 4 bases from J; bases unmatched to any gene: 4. CDR3 sequence: CASSPSDRAYGYTF. The CDR3 nucleotides are TGTGCCAGCTCACCTTCGGACAGGGCCTATGGCTACACCTTC.